The source of this T cell receptor (beta chain) is a study of T cell clones after liver transplantation. Across the whole study: HCV positivity affected three of eight recipients; the rest lacked autoimmune or viral indications.

The length of the CDR3 is 17 residues. Trimming stripped 3 bases from V and 1 base from J, with 18 bases between. CDR1 is KGHSH and CDR2 is LQKENI in the germline V gene. Profiling relied on immunoSEQ multiplex PCR, and the TCRdb table lists in-frame clones only, not all of them. This sample has tens of thousands of clones, with about 70% found just once. The chain has TRBV18 and TRBJ1-1; D remains unclear. Here the sequenced sample was CD4+ T cells from blood, taken at the 22-month timepoint. This sequence was found in a human patient who received a liver transplant. Some of the T cells may derive from the graft donor. CDR3 in amino acids: CASSPTIQSFGNTEAFF. Here the CDR3 DNA reads TGTGCCAGCTCACCGACGATCCAGTCTTTCGGGAACACTGAAGCTTTCTTT.